The clone carrying this TCR beta chain was detected only a few times. This record belongs to a study of identical twins. TCRdb reanalysed the 5' RACE reads using MiXCR and keeps one entry per CDR3 protein. The table includes around 280,000 distinct CDR3 sequences, about 8.3% detected once. Germline CDR1 is SNHLY and CDR2 is FYNNEI. Trimming stripped 3 bases from V and 0 bases from J, with 9 bases between. The CDR3 contains 15 residues. Separately, the same data were catalogued under a study of yellow fever vaccine responses in identical twins.

The chain carries TRBV2 and TRBJ2-4; unclear D gene. The TCR sequence derives from a woman younger than 30 in good health. What was sequenced was memory (CD45RO+) T cells sorted from blood. This CDR3 reads CASSDPSLAKNIQYF. The CDR3 nucleotides are TGTGCCAGCAGTGATCCTTCACTAGCCAAAAACATTCAGTACTTC.